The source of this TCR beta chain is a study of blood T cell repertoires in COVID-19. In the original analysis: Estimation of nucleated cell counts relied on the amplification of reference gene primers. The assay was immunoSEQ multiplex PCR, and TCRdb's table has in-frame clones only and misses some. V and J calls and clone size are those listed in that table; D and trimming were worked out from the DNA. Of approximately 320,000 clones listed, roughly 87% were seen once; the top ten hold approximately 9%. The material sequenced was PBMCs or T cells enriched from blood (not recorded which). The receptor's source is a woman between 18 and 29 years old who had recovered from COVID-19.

For the CDR3, the DNA is TGTGCCAGCAGCCTGAGGACAGGGCCCCGGTGCGAGCAGTACTTC. Its translation: CASSLRTGPRCEQYF. V usage is TRBV5-7 and J usage is TRBJ2-7, with 8 nucleotides matching TRBD1. TRBV5-7 is an ORF, with its function uncertain. The junction had 12 bases not matched to a gene; V was cut back by 4 bases and J by 6 bases. This CDR3 has 15 residues.